The T cell receptor (beta chain) under discussion was sequenced for a study of T cell responses to AZD1222 COVID-19 vaccine. TCRdb keeps only in-frame clones here, not all; method: immunoSEQ multiplex PCR. The sample contains about 110,000 clones, about 85% of which appear only once. The germline CDR1 and CDR2 sequences are KGHSH and LQKENI. This CDR3 is 15 amino acids long. V dropped 5 bases and J dropped 10 bases, with 18 bases sitting between them. The TCR comes from an adult who received the AZD1222 COVID-19 vaccine. The source was peripheral blood, collected 28 days after the second AZD1222 dose. The genes are TRBV18 and TRBJ1-6; D remains unclear. The CDR3 DNA reads TGTGCCAGCTCAAGAGAAGAAGGTTTTAGCTCACCCCTCCACTTT. It codes for CASSREEGFSSPLHF.